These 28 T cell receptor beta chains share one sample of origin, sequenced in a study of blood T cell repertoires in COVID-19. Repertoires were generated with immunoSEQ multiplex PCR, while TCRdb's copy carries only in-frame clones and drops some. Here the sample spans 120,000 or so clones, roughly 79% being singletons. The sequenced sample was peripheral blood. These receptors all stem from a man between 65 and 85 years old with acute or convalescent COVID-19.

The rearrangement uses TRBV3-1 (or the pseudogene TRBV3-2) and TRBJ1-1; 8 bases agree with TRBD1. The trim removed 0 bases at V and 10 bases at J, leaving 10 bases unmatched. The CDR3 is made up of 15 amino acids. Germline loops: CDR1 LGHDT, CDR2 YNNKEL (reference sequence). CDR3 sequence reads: CASSQDWAGGLGAFF. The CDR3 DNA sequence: TGTGCCAGCAGCCAAGATTGGGCAGGGGGCCTTGGAGCTTTCTTT.

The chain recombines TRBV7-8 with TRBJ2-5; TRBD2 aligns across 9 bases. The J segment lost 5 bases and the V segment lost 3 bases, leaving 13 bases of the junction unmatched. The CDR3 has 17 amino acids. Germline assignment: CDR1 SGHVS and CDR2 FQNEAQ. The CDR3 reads CASSFLSGGSKMETQYF. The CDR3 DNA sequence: TGTGCCAGCAGCTTTTTAAGCGGGGGGTCGAAGATGGAGACCCAGTACTTC.

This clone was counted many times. CDR3 in DNA: TGTGCCAGCAGCTTGCAGGGGGGACCTTCTAACTATGGCTACACCTTC. Translation gives CASSLQGGPSNYGYTF. The chain is built from TRBV7-2 and TRBJ1-2, with 7 bases identical to TRBD1. The CDR3 extends over 16 amino acids. Germline V gene data show CDR1 as SGHTA and CDR2 as FQGNSA. The V and J ends lost 3 bases and 0 bases, in that order; junction bases with no gene match: 7.

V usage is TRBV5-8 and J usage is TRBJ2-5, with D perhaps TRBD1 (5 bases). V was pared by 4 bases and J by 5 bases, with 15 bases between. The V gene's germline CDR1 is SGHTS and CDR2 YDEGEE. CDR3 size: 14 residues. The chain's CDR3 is CASSGRQLKETQYF. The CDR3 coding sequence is TGTGCCAGCAGCGGTAGACAGCTCAAGGAGACCCAGTACTTC.

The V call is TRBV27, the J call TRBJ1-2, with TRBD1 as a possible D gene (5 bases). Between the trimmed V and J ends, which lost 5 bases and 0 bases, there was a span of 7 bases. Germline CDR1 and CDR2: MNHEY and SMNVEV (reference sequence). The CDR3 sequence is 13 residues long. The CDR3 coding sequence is TGTGCCAGCAGTCAGACAGCTAACTATGGCTACACCTTC. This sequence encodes CASSQTANYGYTF.

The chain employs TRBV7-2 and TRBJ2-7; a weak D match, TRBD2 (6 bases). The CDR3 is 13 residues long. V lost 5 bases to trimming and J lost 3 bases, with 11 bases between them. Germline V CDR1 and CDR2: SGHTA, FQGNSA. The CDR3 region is CASSLEGFYEQYF. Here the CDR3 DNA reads TGTGCCAGCAGCCTGGAGGGTTTCTACGAGCAGTACTTC.

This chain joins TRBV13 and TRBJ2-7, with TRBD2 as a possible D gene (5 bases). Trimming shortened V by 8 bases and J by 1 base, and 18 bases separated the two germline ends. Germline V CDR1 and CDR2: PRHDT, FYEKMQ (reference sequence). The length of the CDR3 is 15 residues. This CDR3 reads CASGIGSGTSYEQYF. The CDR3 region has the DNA TGTGCCAGCGGCATAGGCAGCGGAACTTCCTACGAGCAGTACTTC.

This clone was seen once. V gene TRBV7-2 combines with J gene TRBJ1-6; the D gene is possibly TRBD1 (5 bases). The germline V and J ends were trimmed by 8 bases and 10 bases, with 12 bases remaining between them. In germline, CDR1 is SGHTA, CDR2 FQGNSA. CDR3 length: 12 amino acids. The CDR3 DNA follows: TGTGCCAGCGGCAGGGCTTTCTCACCCCTCCACTTT. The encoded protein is CASGRAFSPLHF.

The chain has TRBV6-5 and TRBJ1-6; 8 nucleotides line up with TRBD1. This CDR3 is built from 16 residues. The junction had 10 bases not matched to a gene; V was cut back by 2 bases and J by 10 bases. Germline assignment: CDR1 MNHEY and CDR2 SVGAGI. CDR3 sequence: CASSYGADRGYSPLHF. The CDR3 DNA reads TGTGCCAGCAGTTACGGCGCCGACAGGGGATACTCACCCCTCCACTTT.

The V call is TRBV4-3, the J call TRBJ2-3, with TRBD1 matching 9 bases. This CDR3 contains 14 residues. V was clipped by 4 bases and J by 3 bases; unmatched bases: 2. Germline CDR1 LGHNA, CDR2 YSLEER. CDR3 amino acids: CASSRGQGTDTQYF. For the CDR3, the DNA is TGCGCCAGCAGCCGCGGACAGGGGACAGATACGCAGTATTTT.

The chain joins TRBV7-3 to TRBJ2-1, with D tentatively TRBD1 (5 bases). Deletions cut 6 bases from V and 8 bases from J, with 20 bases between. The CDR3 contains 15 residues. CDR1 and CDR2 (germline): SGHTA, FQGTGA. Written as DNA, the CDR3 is TGTGCCAGCAGTACCAACAGGCGGTCCCCCTATGAGCAGTTCTTC. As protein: CASSTNRRSPYEQFF.

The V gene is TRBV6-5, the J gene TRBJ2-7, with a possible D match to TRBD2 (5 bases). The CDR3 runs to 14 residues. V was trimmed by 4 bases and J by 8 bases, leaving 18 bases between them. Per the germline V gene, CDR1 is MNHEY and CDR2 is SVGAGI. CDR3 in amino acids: CASSSGTSGRKQYF. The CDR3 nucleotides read TGTGCCAGCAGTTCTGGAACGAGCGGTAGGAAGCAGTACTTC.

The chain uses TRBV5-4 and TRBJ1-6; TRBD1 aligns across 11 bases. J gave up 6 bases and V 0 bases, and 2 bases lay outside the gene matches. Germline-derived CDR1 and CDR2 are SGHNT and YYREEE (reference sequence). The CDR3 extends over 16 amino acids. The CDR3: CASSLAGQGANSPLHF. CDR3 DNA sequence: TGTGCCAGCAGCTTGGCCGGACAGGGGGCTAATTCACCCCTCCACTTT.

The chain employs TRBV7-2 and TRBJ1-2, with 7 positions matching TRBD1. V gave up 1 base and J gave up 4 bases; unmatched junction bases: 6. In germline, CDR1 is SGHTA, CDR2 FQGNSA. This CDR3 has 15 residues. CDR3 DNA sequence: TGTGCCAGCAGCTTAGTGGGACAGTCAAGCTATGGCTACACCTTC. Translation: CASSLVGQSSYGYTF.

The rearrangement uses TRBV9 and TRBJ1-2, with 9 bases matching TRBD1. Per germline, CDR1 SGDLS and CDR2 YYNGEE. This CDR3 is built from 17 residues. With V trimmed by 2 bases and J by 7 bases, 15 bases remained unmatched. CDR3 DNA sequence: TGTGCCAGCAGCGTCTCCACACAGGGGGCTTCGCAAGGTGGCTACACCTTC. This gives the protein CASSVSTQGASQGGYTF.

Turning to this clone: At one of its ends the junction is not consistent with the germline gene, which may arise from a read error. DNA of the CDR3: TGTGCCAGCTCAGCTACACTCGACAGCACAGATACGCAATATTTT. Translated, it gives CASSATLDSTDTQYF. The chain carries TRBV18 and TRBJ2-3; a possible D gene is TRBD1 (5 bases). The CDR3 consists of 15 residues. From germline, CDR1 is KGHSH and CDR2 LQKENI.

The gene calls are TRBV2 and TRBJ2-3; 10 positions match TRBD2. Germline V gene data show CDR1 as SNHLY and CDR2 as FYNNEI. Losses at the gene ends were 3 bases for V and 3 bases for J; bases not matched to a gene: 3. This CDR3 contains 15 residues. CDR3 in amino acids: CASSDQRGGTDTQYF. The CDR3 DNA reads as TGTGCCAGCAGTGATCAGCGGGGGGGGACAGATACGCAGTATTTT.

DNA of the CDR3: TGTGCCAGCAGCCCACAGGACAGCTCTGGAAACACCATATATTTT. Translated: CASSPQDSSGNTIYF. J is TRBJ1-3 and V is TRBV6-2 or TRBV6-3; D is perhaps TRBD1 (6 bases). Germline V gives CDR1 MNHEY, CDR2 SVGEGT. The length of the CDR3 is 15 residues. V was pared by 6 bases and J by 0 bases, with 12 bases between.

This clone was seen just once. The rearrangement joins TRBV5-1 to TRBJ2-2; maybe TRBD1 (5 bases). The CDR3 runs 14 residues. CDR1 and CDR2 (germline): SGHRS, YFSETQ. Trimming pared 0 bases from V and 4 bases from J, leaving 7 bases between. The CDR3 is CASSLEGATGELFF. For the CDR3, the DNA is TGCGCCAGCAGCTTGGAAGGGGCCACCGGGGAGCTGTTTTTT.

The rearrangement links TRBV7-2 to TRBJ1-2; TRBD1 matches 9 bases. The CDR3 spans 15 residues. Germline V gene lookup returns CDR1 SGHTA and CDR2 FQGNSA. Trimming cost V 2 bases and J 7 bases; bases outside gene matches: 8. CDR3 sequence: CASSLLPGTGRGYTF. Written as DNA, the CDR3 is TGTGCCAGCAGCTTACTTCCTGGGACAGGGCGTGGCTACACCTTC.

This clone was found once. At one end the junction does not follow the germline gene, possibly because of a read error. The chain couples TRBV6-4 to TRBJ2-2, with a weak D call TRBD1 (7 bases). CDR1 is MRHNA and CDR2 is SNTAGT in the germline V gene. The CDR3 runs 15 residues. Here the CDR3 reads CASSMEGAKTGELFF. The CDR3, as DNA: TGTGCCAGCAGTATGGAGGGGGCGAAAACCGGGGAGCTGTTTTTT.

The CDR3 DNA follows: TGTGCCAGCAGCCTAAACAGGGAAGTCACGACCTACGAGCAGTACTTC. This sequence encodes CASSLNREVTTYEQYF. The chain uses TRBV5-4 and TRBJ2-7, with a tentative D call TRBD1 (6 bases). V lost 4 bases and J lost 2, with 19 bases in between. Germline-derived CDR1 and CDR2 are SGHNT and YYREEE (reference sequence). This CDR3 is built from 16 residues.

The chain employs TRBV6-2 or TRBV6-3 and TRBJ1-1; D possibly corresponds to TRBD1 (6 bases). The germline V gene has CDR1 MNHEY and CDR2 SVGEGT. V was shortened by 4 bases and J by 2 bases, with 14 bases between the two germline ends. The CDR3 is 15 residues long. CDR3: CASSFRTERNTEAFF. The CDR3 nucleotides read TGTGCCAGCAGTTTTCGGACAGAGAGAAACACTGAAGCTTTCTTT.

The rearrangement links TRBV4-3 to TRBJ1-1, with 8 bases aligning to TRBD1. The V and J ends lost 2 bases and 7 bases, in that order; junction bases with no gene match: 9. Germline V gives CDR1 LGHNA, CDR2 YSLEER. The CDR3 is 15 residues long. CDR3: CASSQNPTGVGEAFF. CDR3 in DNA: TGCGCCAGCAGCCAAAACCCGACAGGGGTCGGTGAAGCTTTCTTT.

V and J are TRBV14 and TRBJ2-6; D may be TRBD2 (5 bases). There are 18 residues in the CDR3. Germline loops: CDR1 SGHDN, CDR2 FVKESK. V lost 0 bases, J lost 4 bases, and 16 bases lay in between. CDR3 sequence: CASSQDTHLPGGANVLTF. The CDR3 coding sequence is TGTGCCAGCAGCCAAGATACACACCTGCCGGGAGGGGCCAACGTCCTGACTTTC.

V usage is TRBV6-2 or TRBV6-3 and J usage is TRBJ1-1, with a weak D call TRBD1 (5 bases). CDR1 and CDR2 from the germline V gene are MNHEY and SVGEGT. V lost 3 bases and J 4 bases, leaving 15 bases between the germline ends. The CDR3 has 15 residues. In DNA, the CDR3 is TGTGCCAGCAGTTATTCCATGGGCAGGGTCACTGAAGCTTTCTTT. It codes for CASSYSMGRVTEAFF.

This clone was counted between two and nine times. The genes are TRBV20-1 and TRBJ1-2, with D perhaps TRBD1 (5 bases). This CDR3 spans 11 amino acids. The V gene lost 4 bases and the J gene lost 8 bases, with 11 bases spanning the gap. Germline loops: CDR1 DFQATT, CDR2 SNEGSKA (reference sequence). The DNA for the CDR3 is TGCAGTGCTACCACCCGGGGGGGCTACACCTTC. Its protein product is CSATTRGGYTF.

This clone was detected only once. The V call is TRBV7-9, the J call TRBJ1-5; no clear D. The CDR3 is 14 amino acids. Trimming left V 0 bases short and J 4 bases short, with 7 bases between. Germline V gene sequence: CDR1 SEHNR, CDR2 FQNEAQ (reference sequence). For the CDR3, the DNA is TGTGCCAGCAGCTTAGCCTCGGAGAATCAGCCCCAGCATTTT. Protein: CASSLASENQPQHF.